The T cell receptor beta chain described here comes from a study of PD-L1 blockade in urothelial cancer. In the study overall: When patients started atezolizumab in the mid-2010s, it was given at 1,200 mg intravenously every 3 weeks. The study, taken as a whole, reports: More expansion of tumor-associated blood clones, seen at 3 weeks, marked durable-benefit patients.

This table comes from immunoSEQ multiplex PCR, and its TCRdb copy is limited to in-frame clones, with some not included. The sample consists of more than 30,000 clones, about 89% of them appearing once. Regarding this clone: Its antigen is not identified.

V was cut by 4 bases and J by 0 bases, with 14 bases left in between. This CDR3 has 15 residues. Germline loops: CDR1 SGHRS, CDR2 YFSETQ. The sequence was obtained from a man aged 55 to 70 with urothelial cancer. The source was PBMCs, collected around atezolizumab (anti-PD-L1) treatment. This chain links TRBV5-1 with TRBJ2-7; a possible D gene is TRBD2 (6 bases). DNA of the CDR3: TGCGCCAGCAGCCAGGTGGGGGGAGGCTCCTACGAGCAGTACTTC. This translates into CASSQVGGGSYEQYF.